The 18 T cell receptor beta chains below come from one sample, sequenced in a study of blood T cell repertoires in COVID-19. The protocol was immunoSEQ multiplex PCR, while the TCRdb copy is restricted to in-frame clones and leaves out a portion. This table has about 190,000 clones, approximately 84% appearing once. The sample comprised peripheral blood. The receptor set was obtained from a woman between 65 and 79 years old with active or convalescent COVID-19.

This chain joins TRBV5-1 and TRBJ2-3, with TRBD2 matching over 11 bases. Germline trimming cut 4 bases from V and 3 bases from J; bases unmatched to any gene: 7. Germline V gene data show CDR1 as SGHRS and CDR2 as YFSETQ. The CDR3 totals 16 residues. The CDR3 here is CASSTGLAGATDTQYF. As DNA, the CDR3 is TGCGCCAGCAGCACCGGACTAGCGGGTGCTACAGATACGCAGTATTTT.

The chain recombines TRBV19 with TRBJ1-1; 7 bases agree with TRBD1. The V segment lost 7 bases and the J segment 0 bases; nucleotides outside the gene matches: 8. Germline V gives CDR1 LNHDA, CDR2 SQIVND (reference sequence). The CDR3 is made up of 15 amino acids. The CDR3 sequence is CASTPPDRMNTEAFF. CDR3 coding DNA: TGTGCCAGTACTCCACCGGACAGGATGAACACTGAAGCTTTCTTT. Combining the CDR3 with reference TRBV19 and TRBJ1-1 gives the whole variable domain DGGITQSPKYLFRKEGQNVTLSCEQNLNHDAMYWYRQDPGQGLRLIYYSQIVNDFQKGDIAEGYSVSREKKESFPLTVTSAQKNPTAFYLCASTPPDRMNTEAFFGQGTRLTVV.

The chain has TRBV7-3 and TRBJ2-1; 11 bases agree with TRBD2. Looked up from germline, CDR1 is SGHTA and CDR2 is FQGTGA. The CDR3 runs to 20 residues. V was pared by 1 base and J by 4 bases, with 15 bases of the junction left unmatched. The CDR3 protein is CASSLISSTVGTSGYNEQFF. In nucleotides, the CDR3 is TGTGCCAGCAGCTTAATTTCCTCGACCGTCGGGACTAGCGGTTACAATGAGCAGTTCTTC. Using reference TRBV7-3 and TRBJ2-1 for the parts outside the CDR3, the full variable domain is GAGVSQTPSNKVTEKGKYVELRCDPISGHTALYWYRQSLGQGPEFLIYFQGTGAADDSGLPNDRFFAVRPEGSVSTLKIQRTERGDSAVYLCASSLISSTVGTSGYNEQFFGPGTRLTVL.

V gene TRBV14 combines with J gene TRBJ1-2; D not resolved. The CDR3 covers 15 residues. The germline V gene has CDR1 SGHDN and CDR2 FVKESK. V lost 2 bases and J lost 4, with 14 bases in between. CDR3 sequence (DNA): TGTGCCAGCAGCCAATATGCAGGTCTAACCTATGGCTACACCTTC. Its translation: CASSQYAGLTYGYTF.

The chain employs TRBV19 and TRBJ2-1; 14 positions match TRBD2. The J segment lost 9 bases and the V segment lost 5 bases, leaving 15 bases of the junction unmatched. The CDR3 totals 18 residues. Germline lookup yields CDR1 LNHDA and CDR2 SQIVND (reference sequence). In DNA, the CDR3 is TGTGCCAGTAGTCTCAGACTGGGCAGACTAGCGGGAGGGGGTGAGCAGTTCTTC. Its translation: CASSLRLGRLAGGGEQFF. The whole variable domain, remainder taken from reference TRBV19 and TRBJ2-1, is DGGITQSPKYLFRKEGQNVTLSCEQNLNHDAMYWYRQDPGQGLRLIYYSQIVNDFQKGDIAEGYSVSREKKESFPLTVTSAQKNPTAFYLCASSLRLGRLAGGGEQFFGPGTRLTVL.

The chain combines TRBV27 with TRBJ2-3; D unresolved. The CDR3 loop spans 16 amino acids. The germline gives CDR1 MNHEY, CDR2 SMNVEV (reference sequence). V was trimmed by 7 bases and J by 1 base, leaving 18 bases between them. The CDR3, as DNA: TGTGCCAGCACTTCCTTCGTGGGCTCCCGCACAGATACGCAGTATTTT. It encodes CASTSFVGSRTDTQYF.

The chain combines TRBV11-2 with TRBJ2-1; TRBD2 matches 13 bases. The CDR3 length is 16 residues. Germline CDR1 reads SGHAT; CDR2 reads FQNNGV. After removal of 5 bases from V and 8 bases from J, the junction contained 9 bases not matched to a gene. The CDR3 region is CASSARLAGGRDEQFF. CDR3 coding DNA: TGTGCCAGCAGCGCCAGACTAGCGGGAGGAAGAGATGAGCAGTTCTTC.

The chain joins TRBV2 to TRBJ2-1, with D possibly being TRBD1 (5 bases). The CDR3 sequence is 13 residues long. The V gene's germline CDR1 is SNHLY and CDR2 FYNNEI. Trimming removed 0 bases from V and 9 bases from J, with 9 bases in between. CDR3 nucleotides: TGTGCCAGCAGTGAAGCGCTTCAGGGTGAGCAGTTCTTC. This codes for CASSEALQGEQFF.

The chain links TRBV19 to TRBJ1-1; perhaps TRBD1 as D (5 bases). Germline CDR1 and CDR2: LNHDA and SQIVND (reference sequence). The CDR3 contains 14 residues. V was shortened by 5 bases and J by 1 base, with 11 bases between the two germline ends. The CDR3 is CASSFPTENTEAFF. CDR3 coding DNA: TGTGCCAGTAGTTTTCCGACAGAGAACACTGAAGCTTTCTTT. Full variable domain (outside the CDR3, taken from reference TRBV19 and TRBJ1-1): DGGITQSPKYLFRKEGQNVTLSCEQNLNHDAMYWYRQDPGQGLRLIYYSQIVNDFQKGDIAEGYSVSREKKESFPLTVTSAQKNPTAFYLCASSFPTENTEAFFGQGTRLTVV.

The chain uses TRBV18 and TRBJ1-3; no clear D. Per germline, CDR1 KGHSH and CDR2 LQKENI. Trimming removed 4 bases at V and 4 bases at J, with 11 bases between. This CDR3 region has 14 residues. The CDR3 DNA reads TGTGCCAGCTCACTACAAGAGGCGGGAAACACCATATATTTT. Its translation is CASSLQEAGNTIYF.

The gene calls are TRBV5-1 and TRBJ1-2; 7 nucleotides align to TRBD1. CDR1 and CDR2 from the germline V gene are SGHRS and YFSETQ. J was trimmed by 7 bases and V by 4 bases; bases with no gene match: 10. The CDR3 has 14 residues. CDR3 nucleotides: TGCGCCAGCAGCCTTCTCGACAGGGTTAGTGGCTACACCTTC. Its protein is CASSLLDRVSGYTF.

The chain recombines TRBV7-9 with TRBJ1-2; D is ambiguous. This CDR3 spans 14 amino acids. Trimming cost V 4 bases and J 6 bases, with 15 bases left between them. The germline V gene has CDR1 SEHNR and CDR2 FQNEAQ (reference sequence). The CDR3 is CASSSPSRMDGYTF. The DNA for the CDR3 is TGTGCCAGCAGCTCCCCCTCCAGGATGGATGGCTACACCTTC.

The J gene is TRBJ2-6, the V gene TRBV5-1; 8 bases map to TRBD1. V lost 0 bases to trimming and J lost 2 bases; unmatched junction nucleotides: 4. CDR3 length equals 17 residues. Germline V lookup: CDR1 SGHRS, CDR2 YFSETQ. DNA for the CDR3: TGCGCCAGCAGCTTGGTCCTGACAGGGGCTGGGGCCAACGTCCTGACTTTC. Translation gives CASSLVLTGAGANVLTF.

The V gene is TRBV11-2, the J gene TRBJ2-3; D is undetermined. This CDR3 contains 15 residues. Trimming pared 2 bases from V and 4 bases from J, leaving 13 bases between. The germline gives CDR1 SGHAT, CDR2 FQNNGV. The CDR3 bases are TGTGCCAGCAGCTTAACAAGAGGATGGGCAGATACGCAGTATTTT. It is translated as CASSLTRGWADTQYF. Full variable domain (missing parts from reference TRBV11-2 and TRBJ2-3): EAGVAQSPRYKIIEKRQSVAFWCNPISGHATLYWYQQILGQGPKLLIQFQNNGVVDDSQLPKDRFSAERLKGVDSTLKIQPAKLEDSAVYLCASSLTRGWADTQYFGPGTRLTVL.

The rearrangement links TRBV7-2 to TRBJ2-5; 12 bases map to TRBD2. The germline V gene has CDR1 SGHTA and CDR2 FQGNSA. The trim removed 1 base at V and 6 bases at J, leaving 6 bases unmatched. This CDR3 comprises 16 residues. The CDR3 spells CASSLEVLAGGKTQYF. DNA for the CDR3: TGTGCCAGCAGCTTAGAAGTACTAGCGGGAGGAAAGACCCAGTACTTC.

With regard to this clone: At one end the junction does not follow the germline gene, possibly because of a read error. V usage is TRBV18 and J usage is TRBJ2-3; TRBD2 agrees at 13 bases. Germline assignment: CDR1 KGHSH and CDR2 LQKENI. CDR3 length: 14 residues. The CDR3 bases are TGTGCCAGCTCACCGGAGGGACTAGCGGGATCCGGGGATTTT. This translates into CASSPEGLAGSGDF.

Worth noting for this clone: A junction end diverges from the germline sequence, so it may reflect a read error. V gene TRBV24-1 combines with J gene TRBJ1-2; D unclear. CDR3 length equals 13 residues. From germline, CDR1 is KGHDR and CDR2 SFDVKD. The CDR3 region is CATSDLRGQAFYF. In DNA, the CDR3 is TGTGCCACCAGTGATTTGCGGGGTCAGGCCTTTTACTTC.

The chain recombines TRBV28 with TRBJ2-2; unclear D gene. V was cut by 5 bases and J by 7 bases, with 17 bases left in between. This CDR3 has 15 residues. CDR1 MDHEN and CDR2 SYDVKM come from the germline V gene. The CDR3 loop reads CASSPQRWFGGELFF. In nucleotides, the CDR3 is TGTGCCAGCAGTCCCCAACGGTGGTTCGGCGGGGAGCTGTTTTTT.